These 3 T cell receptor beta chains originate from one sample sequenced in a study of blood T cell repertoires in COVID-19. The assay was immunoSEQ multiplex PCR, and TCRdb's table has in-frame clones only and misses some. The table has fewer than 200,000 clones, approximately 80% seen once. The sequenced sample consisted of peripheral blood. These receptors all stem from a woman aged 40 to 50 with COVID-19, enrolled during active disease.

The V and J genes are TRBV30 and TRBJ1-2; D unresolved. CDR1 GTSNPN and CDR2 SVGIG come from the germline V gene (reference sequence). The CDR3 has 13 amino acids. The V end was cut by 3 bases, the J end by 6 bases, with 14 bases between. CDR3 bases: TGTGCCTGGAGCGACACCCGGTGGGATGGCTACACCTTC. This encodes CAWSDTRWDGYTF.

The chain uses TRBV20-1 and TRBJ2-3; 10 bases align to TRBD2. The CDR3 spans 15 residues. V gave up 3 bases and J gave up 2 bases; unmatched junction bases: 5. Germline V CDR1 and CDR2: DFQATT, SNEGSKA (reference sequence). The CDR3 sequence is CSASLLAGNTDTQYF. For the CDR3, the DNA is TGCAGTGCTAGTTTACTAGCGGGGAACACAGATACGCAGTATTTT.

The chain joins TRBV6-6 to TRBJ2-7; 8 bases align to TRBD2. V was pared by 2 bases and J by 5 bases, with 8 bases of the junction left unmatched. This CDR3 region has 15 residues. CDR1 and CDR2 (germline): MNHNY, SVGAGI (reference sequence). This chain's CDR3 is CASSYELSGGDEQYF. The CDR3 DNA follows: TGTGCCAGCAGTTACGAACTCTCGGGAGGGGACGAGCAGTACTTC.